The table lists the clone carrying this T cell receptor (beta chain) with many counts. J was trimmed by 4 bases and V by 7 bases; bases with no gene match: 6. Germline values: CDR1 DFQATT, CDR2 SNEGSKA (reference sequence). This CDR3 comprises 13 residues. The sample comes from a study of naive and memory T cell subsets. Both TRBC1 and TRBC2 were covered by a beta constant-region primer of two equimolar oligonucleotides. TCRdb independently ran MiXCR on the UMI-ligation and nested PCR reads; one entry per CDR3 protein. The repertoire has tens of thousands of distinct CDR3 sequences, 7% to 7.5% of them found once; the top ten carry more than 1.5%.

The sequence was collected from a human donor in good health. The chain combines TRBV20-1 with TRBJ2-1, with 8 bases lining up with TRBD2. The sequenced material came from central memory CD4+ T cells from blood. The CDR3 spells CSEGGGGYNEQFF. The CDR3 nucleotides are TGCAGTGAAGGCGGCGGGGGGTACAATGAGCAGTTCTTC.